This is a list of T cell receptor beta chains from one sample in a study of Graves' ophthalmopathy and Graves' hyperthyroidism. MiXCR, applied by TCRdb to the multiplex PCR reads, yields one record per CDR3 protein. Of approximately 1.2 million distinct CDR3 sequences listed, about two fifths are singletons. Material: peripheral blood or thyroid tissue (not recorded which). The source of these receptors is an adult man with Graves' hyperthyroidism. CDR3s include the opening cysteine and the closing phenylalanine or tryptophan. Each record gives: clone size, V gene, J gene, D gene, CDR3 protein, CDR3 DNA. A D gene is named only where the DNA matches it firmly. Clone size is given for some rows only: seen once, a few or many times, or a class if the clone is expanded.

NA	TRBV7-3	TRBJ2-7	NA	CASSSDGVDEQYF	TGTGCCAGCAGCTCAGACGGGGTCGACGAGCAGTACTTC
NA	TRBV10-3	TRBJ2-7	TRBD1	CAISERTGTPSGNEQYF	TGTGCCATCAGTGAGAGGACAGGTACCCCCTCGGGAAATGAGCAGTACTTC
NA	TRBV4-3	TRBJ2-5	NA	CASSQDPRAGETQYF	TGCGCCAGCAGCCAAGATCCCAGGGCCGGGGAGACCCAGTACTTC
many	TRBV10-2	TRBJ1-2	NA	CASSESDWGLILYGYTF	TGCGCCAGCAGTGAGTCCGATTGGGGGCTTATACTCTATGGCTACACCTTC
many	TRBV10-3	TRBJ1-6	NA	CAISESSYNSPLHF	TGTGCCATCAGTGAGAGCTCCTATAATTCACCCCTCCACTTT
many	TRBV4-1	TRBJ2-7	NA	CASSQAAVSEQYF	TGCGCCAGCAGCCAAGCAGCCGTTTCGGAGCAGTACTTC
NA	TRBV19	TRBJ1-5	TRBD1	CASSEGQGRTQPQHF	TGTGCCAGTAGTGAGGGACAGGGAAGAACTCAGCCCCAGCATTTT
NA	TRBV29-1	TRBJ1-2	TRBD1	CSVEPFTGGLGYGYTF	TGCAGCGTTGAACCATTCACAGGGGGACTGGGCTATGGCTACACCTTC
NA	TRBV9	TRBJ1-3	NA	CASSSKNTVSGNTIYF	TGTGCCAGCAGCTCCAAAAATACTGTCTCTGGAAACACCATATATTTT
NA	TRBV10-2	TRBJ2-7	NA	CASSARGSRFYEQYF	TGCGCCAGCAGTGCTAGAGGCAGTAGGTTTTACGAGCAGTACTTC
once	TRBV5-8	TRBJ1-2	TRBD1	CASSSSTGGNYGYTF	TGTGCCAGCAGCTCCTCGACAGGGGGCAACTATGGCTACACCTTC
many	TRBV12-3/TRBV12-4	TRBJ2-5	NA	CASSFPVRQETQYF	TGTGCCAGCAGTTTTCCGGTTCGGCAAGAGACCCAGTACTTC
NA	TRBV12-3/TRBV12-4	TRBJ2-5	NA	CASSPGPYVETQYF	TGTGCCAGCAGCCCTGGACCTTACGTGGAGACCCAGTACTTC
many	TRBV7-2	TRBJ2-5	TRBD2	CASSPGRGMAWAQYF	TGTGCCAGCAGCCCGGGGCGGGGGATGGCGTGGGCCCAGTACTTC
many	TRBV24-1	TRBJ2-5	NA	CATSETRERETQYF	TGTGCCACCAGTGAGACTAGAGAGAGAGAGACCCAGTACTTC
NA	TRBV20-1	TRBJ1-2	NA	CSARLAGDGYTF	TGCAGTGCTAGACTAGCGGGGGATGGCTACACCTTC
NA	TRBV6-5	TRBJ1-5	NA	CASSYKACQPQHF	TGTGCCAGCAGTTACAAAGCTTGTCAGCCCCAGCATTTT
NA	TRBV29-1	TRBJ1-1	NA	CSVTGTGTTEAFF	TGCAGCGTCACCGGGACCGGGACCACTGAAGCTTTCTTT
NA	TRBV12-3/TRBV12-4	TRBJ1-2	NA	CASSPPLSEYGYTF	TGTGCCAGCTCACCACCACTATCGGAATATGGCTACACCTTC
NA	TRBV7-3	TRBJ2-5	TRBD2	CASSSTSRGTQYF	TGTGCCAGCAGCTCGACTAGCCGTGGGACCCAGTACTTC
NA	TRBV29-1	TRBJ1-3	NA	CSAGLNTIYF	TGCAGCGCCGGCTTAAACACCATATATTTT
few	TRBV19	TRBJ2-7	NA	CASSPWGSYEQYF	TGTGCCAGTAGTCCCTGGGGTTCCTACGAGCAGTACTTC
many	TRBV10-3	TRBJ2-7	NA	CAITGQGNDEQYF	TGTGCCATCACAGGGCAGGGGAACGACGAGCAGTACTTC
many	TRBV5-8	TRBJ2-5	TRBD2	CASSSSAGGKRTQYF	TGTGCCAGCAGCTCCTCAGCGGGAGGCAAGAGAACCCAGTACTTC
NA	TRBV29-1	TRBJ2-3	TRBD2	CSVEGGRGGTDTQYF	TGCAGCGTTGAAGGCGGGAGAGGCGGCACAGATACGCAGTATTTT
many	TRBV29-1	TRBJ2-7	NA	CSVGGLAAYEQYF	TGCAGCGTTGGGGGGCTAGCCGCATACGAGCAGTACTTC
many	TRBV20-1	TRBJ1-1	NA	CSADRIQLNTEAFF	TGCAGTGCTGACAGGATTCAATTGAACACTGAAGCTTTCTTT
many	TRBV29-1	TRBJ1-1	NA	CSVAGVPNTEAFF	TGCAGCGTTGCTGGGGTACCGAACACTGAAGCTTTCTTT
many	TRBV10-1	TRBJ1-1	NA	CASSESRRNTEAFF	TGCGCCAGCAGTGAGTCTAGGCGGAACACTGAAGCTTTCTTT
few	TRBV6-5	TRBJ2-7	NA	CASSYSPQVSYEQYF	TGTGCCAGCAGTTACTCACCACAGGTGTCCTACGAGCAGTACTTC
few	TRBV4-1	TRBJ2-7	NA	CASSLSDTPAGYEQYF	TGCGCCAGCAGCCTTTCGGACACCCCGGCCGGCTACGAGCAGTACTTC
many	TRBV29-1	TRBJ1-2	NA	CSVGDGFGYYGYTF	TGCAGCGTTGGTGACGGATTCGGATACTATGGCTACACCTTC
NA	TRBV20-1	TRBJ2-5	TRBD2	CSAPTSGETQYF	TGCAGTGCCCCGACTAGCGGGGAGACCCAGTACTTC
many	TRBV7-8	TRBJ2-7	NA	CASSQEGTTFYEQYF	TGTGCCAGCAGCCAGGAGGGGACAACCTTCTACGAGCAGTACTTC
many	TRBV20-1	TRBJ2-7	NA	CSARTVDSYEQYF	TGCAGTGCTAGGACCGTTGACTCCTACGAGCAGTACTTC
few	TRBV6-5	TRBJ1-4	NA	CASSKRTNEKLFF	TGTGCCAGCAGTAAGCGTACCAATGAAAAACTGTTTTTT
NA	TRBV10-2	TRBJ2-7	TRBD2	CTSRDPSGGAYEQYF	TGCACCAGCAGGGACCCTAGCGGGGGGGCCTACGAGCAGTACTTC
NA	TRBV29-1	TRBJ1-2	TRBD1	CSVTGTGAIAQSWGYTF	TGCAGCGTTACCGGGACAGGGGCCATCGCGCAATCATGGGGCTACACCTTC
NA	TRBV6-2/TRBV6-3	TRBJ1-1	NA	CASSRGTQDAEAFF	TGTGCCAGCAGTCGGGGGACACAGGACGCTGAAGCTTTCTTT
NA	TRBV7-9	TRBJ2-2	NA	CASSSRTENAAGELFF	TGTGCCAGCAGCTCCCGGACGGAAAACGCCGCCGGGGAGCTGTTTTTT
few	TRBV10-3	TRBJ1-1	NA	CAISESNAGKVEAFF	TGTGCCATCAGTGAGTCGAACGCAGGGAAGGTTGAAGCTTTCTTT
NA	TRBV24-1	TRBJ2-1	NA	CATSAYSYNEQFF	TGTGCCACCAGTGCTTACAGCTACAATGAGCAGTTCTTC
many	TRBV7-2	TRBJ1-5	NA	CASSLDGPHQPQHF	TGTGCCAGCAGCTTAGACGGGCCGCATCAGCCCCAGCATTTT
many	TRBV7-8	TRBJ1-1	TRBD1	CASSLGTGAITEAFF	TGTGCCAGCAGCTTAGGGACAGGGGCTATAACTGAAGCTTTCTTT
few	TRBV10-3	TRBJ1-5	NA	CATKAGPWQPQHF	TGTGCCACCAAGGCCGGACCCTGGCAGCCCCAGCATTTT
many	TRBV2	TRBJ1-4	TRBD1	CASGSGQGAEKLFF	TGTGCCAGCGGGAGTGGACAGGGGGCTGAAAAACTGTTTTTT